This T cell receptor beta chain emerged from a study of cytomegalovirus exposure and HLA in healthy donors. Between the trimmed V and J ends, which lost 6 bases and 5 bases, there was a span of 11 bases. The germline V gene encodes CDR1 SGHTA and CDR2 FQGTGA. This CDR3 has 13 amino acids. Primers for the PCR totalled 60 Vbeta and 13 Jbeta. Using immunoSEQ multiplex PCR, the repertoire was profiled, and TCRdb retains in-frame clones only, with some absent. Of almost 65,000 clones detected, 60% to 85% appear once; the ten largest clones hold about 5%. Sequencing was performed on PBMCs. The receptor's source is a male donor in good health and CMV-seropositive. V usage is TRBV7-3 and J usage is TRBJ2-4, with D maybe TRBD2 (5 bases). In DNA, the CDR3 is TGTGCCAGCAGTAGTAGCGCCCAAAACATTCAGTACTTC. It codes for CASSSSAQNIQYF.